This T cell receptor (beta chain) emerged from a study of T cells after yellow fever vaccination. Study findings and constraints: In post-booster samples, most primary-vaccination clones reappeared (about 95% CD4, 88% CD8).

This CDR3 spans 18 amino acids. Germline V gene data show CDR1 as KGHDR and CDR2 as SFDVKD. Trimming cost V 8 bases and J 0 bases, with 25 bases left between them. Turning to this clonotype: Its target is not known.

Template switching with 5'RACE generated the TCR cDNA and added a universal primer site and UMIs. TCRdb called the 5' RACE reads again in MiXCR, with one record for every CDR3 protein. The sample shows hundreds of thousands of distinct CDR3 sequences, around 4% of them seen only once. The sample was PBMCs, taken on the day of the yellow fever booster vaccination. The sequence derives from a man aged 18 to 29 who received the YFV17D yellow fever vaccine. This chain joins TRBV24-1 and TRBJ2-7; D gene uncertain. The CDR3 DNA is TGTGCCACCACCACCCCCACATGGGAACAGCGTGTCTCCTACGAGCAGTACGTC. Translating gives CATTTPTWEQRVSYEQYV.